The TCR beta chain described here comes from a study of blood T cells in healthy people across ages. The CDR3 runs 14 residues. Germline-derived CDR1 and CDR2 are LGHNA and YSLEER. With 6 bases removed from V and 4 bases from J, the gap between germline ends came to 15 bases. Each sample gave at least 6.5 million isolated PBMCs. Study-wide results and caveats: Naive T cell percentage by flow cytometry tracked strongly with beta diversity.

Then a second PCR, running roughly 7 to 11 cycles, was carried out with a sample-barcoded 5' primer and a J-beta primer mix. TCRdb redid the calling of the 5' RACE reads with MiXCR, one entry per CDR3 protein. The sample comprises 800,000 to 900,000 distinct CDR3 sequences, 60% to 80% of which are singletons, and around a quarter rests with the top ten. Of note for this clonotype: Its target is not known.

This clonotype was sampled from a man between 25 and 39 years old in good health. The V gene is TRBV4-3, the J gene TRBJ1-2; tentatively, D is TRBD1 (5 bases). Material for sequencing was blood. The CDR3 is CASRKVGDPYGYTF. DNA for the CDR3: TGCGCCAGCAGAAAGGTGGGGGATCCCTATGGCTACACCTTC.